This TCR beta chain was identified in a study of CD8+CD57+ T cells in acquired aplastic anemia (dated by TCRdb to the late 2010s). Background on the whole study: A mean of approximately 3 ug of DNA, ranging from 0.2 to 27.4 ug, was extracted from sorted CD4+ and CD8+ cells.

The research as a whole found: Patients and healthy controls showed no significant difference in CD8+ Simpson's diversity (P=0.060). Roughly 29 CD8+ CDR3 sequences were found to be shared between patients and controls, but these sequences appeared to be highly expressed in patients and within the immunodominant clones of the patients.

Comment on this clonotype: What this receptor recognizes is not known. The sample holds no much larger clone one base away, and base qualities are not on file.

TCR beta VDJ combination and CDR3 sequence profiling used genomic DNA as the template. An Illumina HiSeq 2000 was used for TCR repertoire sequencing. In the authors' own workflow: Repertoires were assessed using TRBV/TRBJ rearrangement plots, CDR3 size and DJ length profiles, and Simpson's diversity index. Whichever DNA sequence was most abundant in the deep sequencing data was defined as the immunodominant clone. CDR3 amino acid sequences were screened for sharing across subjects and compared with published repertoires and the VDJdb database. TCRdb ran its own pipeline on the public reads, namely fastp trimming at Q25 and MiXCR clone calling, and kept in-frame beta chains. Identical CDR3 protein sequences are pooled into one entry, listed with their most common genes and DNA. Here the V and J calls rest on TCRdb's processing, not on the authors' analysis. This sample comprises approximately 190,000 distinct CDR3 sequences, under 70% of them detected only once. 35% to 55% of the sample goes to the ten largest clones.

In this study, sorted CD4+ and CD8+ T cells from the blood of healthy subjects and of severe aplastic anemia patients had their TCR repertoires deep-sequenced. Ficoll-Paque density gradient centrifugation was used to isolate peripheral blood mononuclear cells. Before DNA was extracted, CD4+ and CD8+ T cells were sorted using either FACS or magnetic beads. The specimen sequenced was sorted CD4+, CD8+, or CD8+CD57+ T cells (not recorded which) from PBMCs. The clonotype originates from a human donor with severe aplastic anemia or a healthy control (not recorded which).

CDR3 loop: CASTIRKESEAFF. The nucleotides are TGTGCCAGTACAATCCGCAAAGAATCCGAAGCTTTCTTT. In this chain, TRBV19 is recombined with TRBJ1-1; the D gene identity is not certain. Based on the germline V gene (reference sequence), the CDR1 and CDR2 sequences are LNHDA and SQIVND. V is pared back by 7 bases and J by 8 bases, with 17 bases lying between the germline termini. From cysteine to phenylalanine, the CDR3 is 13 amino acids long. Only the CDR3 part of the read is kept: 39 bases, read in frame from the first base.